The 5 T cell receptor beta chains reported below all come from one sample, sequenced in a study of T cells in Graves' hyperthyroidism and ophthalmopathy. Amplified regions were TCR beta CDR3 sequences from RNA transcripts. A set of HTBI primers served as the primers for a first-round RT-PCR of the TCR CDR3. TCRdb called the multiplex PCR reads again in MiXCR, with one record for every CDR3 protein. The sample contains approximately 380,000 distinct CDR3 sequences, 11% to 15% of which appear only once. The sample taken for sequencing was blood. The source is a man in his forties or fifties with Graves' ophthalmopathy.

This clonotype was recorded many times. The genes are TRBV7-6 and TRBJ2-2, with D unclear. The V and J ends lost 1 base and 4 bases respectively, with 19 bases between them. Germline V lookup: CDR1 SGHVS, CDR2 FNYEAQ. This CDR3 is 18 amino acids long. This chain's CDR3 is CASSLETRTSLTTGELFF. DNA of the CDR3: TGTGCCAGCAGCTTAGAAACCCGTACCTCCCTTACCACCGGGGAGCTGTTTTTT.

This clonotype was counted many times. This chain joins TRBV30 and TRBJ2-7, with 10 bases fitting TRBD2. CDR3 length: 17 amino acids. CDR1 and CDR2 (germline): GTSNPN, SVGIG (reference sequence). The ends lost 4 bases at V and 1 base at J; junction bases unmatched: 13. CDR3 in amino acids: CAWKPDRGLAMSYEQYF. CDR3 coding DNA: TGTGCCTGGAAGCCAGACAGGGGACTAGCGATGTCCTACGAGCAGTACTTC.

This clonotype showed up many times. V usage is TRBV12-3 or TRBV12-4 and J usage is TRBJ2-7; unclear D gene. CDR3 size: 17 residues. Deletions cut 3 bases from V and 0 bases from J, with 18 bases between. The CDR3 region is CASSLVARGKFSYEQYF. DNA for the CDR3: TGTGCCAGCAGTTTGGTAGCTCGTGGGAAGTTCTCCTACGAGCAGTACTTC.

This chain links TRBV3-1 with TRBJ1-2, with 8 bases that match TRBD1. This CDR3 has 16 amino acids. Per the germline V gene, CDR1 is LGHDT and CDR2 is YNNKEL (reference sequence). The V gene end was trimmed by 6 bases and the J gene end by 4 bases; junction bases not matched to a gene: 13. The chain's CDR3 is CASRHRQAGGAYGYTF. The CDR3 DNA is TGTGCCAGCAGACATAGGCAGGCAGGGGGCGCCTATGGCTACACCTTC.

This clonotype has ten or more counts. The genes are TRBV14 and TRBJ2-1; 8 nucleotides match TRBD2. This CDR3 has 13 residues. From germline, CDR1 is SGHDN and CDR2 FVKESK. V shed 3 bases, J shed 9 bases, and the junction held 4 bases outside the gene matches. Here the CDR3 DNA reads TGTGCCAGCAGCCACCTTAGCGGGATTGAGCAGTTCTTC. Encoded protein: CASSHLSGIEQFF.